This T cell receptor beta chain is from a study of blood T cells in healthy people across ages. Whole-study results and caveats: Both higher diversity and more naive CD4+ cells marked long-lived donors when set against aged donors.

Points on this clonotype: Antigen specificity is unknown.

Sample-barcoded 5' priming and a J-beta primer mix drove a second PCR of 7 to 11 cycles. The template-switch adaptor, which had 12 random nucleotides, put a tag on each cDNA molecule. Each CDR3 protein gets one entry after TCRdb re-called the 5' RACE reads with MiXCR. The sample includes 790,000 or so distinct CDR3 sequences, 46% of them seen just once. Each donor's blood draw was roughly 9.5 milliliters of peripheral blood. Extraction of total RNA produced a minimum of 5 micrograms from each sample. V lost 5 bases to trimming and J lost 7 bases, with 8 bases between them. In germline, CDR1 is SGHTA, CDR2 FQGNSA. This CDR3 has 11 amino acids.

The source is an elderly man in good health. Sequences were obtained from blood. The gene calls are TRBV7-2 and TRBJ2-5; no reliable D call. CDR3 nucleotides: TGTGCCAGCAGCGTTATCGGGACCCAGTACTTC. This translates into CASSVIGTQYF.